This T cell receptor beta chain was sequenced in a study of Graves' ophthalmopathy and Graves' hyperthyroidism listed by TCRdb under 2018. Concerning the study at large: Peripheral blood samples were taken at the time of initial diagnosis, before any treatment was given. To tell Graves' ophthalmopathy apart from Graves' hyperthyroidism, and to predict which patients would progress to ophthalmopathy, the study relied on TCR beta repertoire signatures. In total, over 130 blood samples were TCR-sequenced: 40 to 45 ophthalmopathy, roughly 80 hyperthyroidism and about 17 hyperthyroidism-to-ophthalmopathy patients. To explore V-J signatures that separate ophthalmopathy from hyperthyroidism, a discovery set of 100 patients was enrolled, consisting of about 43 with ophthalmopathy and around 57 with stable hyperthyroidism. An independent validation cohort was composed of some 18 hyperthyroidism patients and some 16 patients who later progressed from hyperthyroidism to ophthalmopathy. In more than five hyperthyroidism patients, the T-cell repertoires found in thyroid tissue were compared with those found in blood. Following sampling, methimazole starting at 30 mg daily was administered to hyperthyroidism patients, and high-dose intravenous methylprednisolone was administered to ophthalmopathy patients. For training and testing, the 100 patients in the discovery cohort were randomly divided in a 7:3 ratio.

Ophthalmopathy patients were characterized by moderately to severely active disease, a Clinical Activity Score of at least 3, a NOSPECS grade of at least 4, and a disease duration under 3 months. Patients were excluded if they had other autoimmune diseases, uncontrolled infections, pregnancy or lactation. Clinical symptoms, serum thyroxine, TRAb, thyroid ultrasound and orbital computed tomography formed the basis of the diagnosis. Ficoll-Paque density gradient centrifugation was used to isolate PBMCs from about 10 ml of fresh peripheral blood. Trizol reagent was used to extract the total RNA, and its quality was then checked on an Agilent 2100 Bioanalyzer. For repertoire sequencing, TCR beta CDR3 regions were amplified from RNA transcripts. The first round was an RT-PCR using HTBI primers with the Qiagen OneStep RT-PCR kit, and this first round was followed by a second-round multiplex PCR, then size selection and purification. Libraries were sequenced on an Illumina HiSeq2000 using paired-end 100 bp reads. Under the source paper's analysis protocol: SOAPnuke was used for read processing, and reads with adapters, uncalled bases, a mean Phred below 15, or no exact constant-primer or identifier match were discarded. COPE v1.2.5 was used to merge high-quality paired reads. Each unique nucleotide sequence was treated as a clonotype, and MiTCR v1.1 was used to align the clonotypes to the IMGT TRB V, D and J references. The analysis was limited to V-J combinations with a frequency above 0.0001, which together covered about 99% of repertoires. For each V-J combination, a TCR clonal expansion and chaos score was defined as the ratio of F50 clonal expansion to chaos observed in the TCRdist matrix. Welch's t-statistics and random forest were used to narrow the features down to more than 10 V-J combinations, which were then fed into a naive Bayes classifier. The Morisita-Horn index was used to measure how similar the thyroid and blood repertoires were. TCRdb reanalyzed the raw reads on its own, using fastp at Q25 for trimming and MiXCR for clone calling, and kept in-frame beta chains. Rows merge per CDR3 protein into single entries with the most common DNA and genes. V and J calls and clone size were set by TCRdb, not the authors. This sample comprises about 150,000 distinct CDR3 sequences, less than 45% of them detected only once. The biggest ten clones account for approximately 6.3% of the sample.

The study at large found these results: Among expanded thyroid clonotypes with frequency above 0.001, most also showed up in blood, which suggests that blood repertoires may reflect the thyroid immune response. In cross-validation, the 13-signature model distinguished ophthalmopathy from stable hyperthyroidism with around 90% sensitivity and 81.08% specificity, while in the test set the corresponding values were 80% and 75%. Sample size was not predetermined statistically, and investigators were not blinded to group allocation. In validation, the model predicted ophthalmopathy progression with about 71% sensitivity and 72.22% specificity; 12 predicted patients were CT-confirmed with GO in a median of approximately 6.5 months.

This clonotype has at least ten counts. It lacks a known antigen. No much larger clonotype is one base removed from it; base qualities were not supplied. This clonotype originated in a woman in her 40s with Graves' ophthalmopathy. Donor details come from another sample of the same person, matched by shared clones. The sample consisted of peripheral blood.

The nucleotide sequence is given as TGTGCCAGCAGCCCCCCCCGGGGGCGCACTGAAGCTTTCTTT. The encoded protein is CASSPPRGRTEAFF. The rearrangement combines TRBV28 with TRBJ1-1; the D region possibly corresponds to TRBD1 (6 bases align). At the junction V is shortened by 6 bases and J by 4 bases, with 15 bases in between. The CDR3 has 14 amino acids, counting the end cysteine and phenylalanine. Just CDR3 DNA is preserved here, 42 bases in frame from base 1. The germline V gene supplies CDR1 MDHEN and CDR2 SYDVKM.